One sample yielded the 3 T cell receptor beta chains listed below, sequenced in a study of blood T cells in healthy people across ages. Primers used in a second PCR of roughly 6 to 12 cycles were a sample-barcoded 5' primer and a J-beta primer mix. One entry per CDR3 protein, called by TCRdb with MiXCR from the 5' RACE reads. The table has about 1 million distinct CDR3 sequences, over 35% seen once. The material sequenced was blood. The receptor source for this set is a woman aged 55-69 years in good health.

The chain recombines TRBV20-1 with TRBJ1-4; D not certain. Trimming cost V 1 base and J 7 bases, with 16 bases left between them. This CDR3 spans 15 amino acids. The germline CDR1 and CDR2 sequences are DFQATT and SNEGSKA (reference sequence). The CDR3 nucleotides are TGCAGTGCTAGAGGTGGTCGGTCCCACAGTGAAAAACTGTTTTTT. It translates to CSARGGRSHSEKLFF.

This rearrangement joins TRBV7-9 to TRBJ2-3, with TRBD2 matching over 7 bases. The ends lost 0 bases at V and 4 bases at J; junction bases unmatched: 7. The CDR3 runs 16 residues. Germline V gene sequence: CDR1 SEHNR, CDR2 FQNEAQ (reference sequence). In DNA, the CDR3 is TGTGCCAGCAGCTTAGCTCGGGAGGACGGATCAGATACGCAGTATTTT. This sequence encodes CASSLAREDGSDTQYF.

The chain links TRBV6-1 to TRBJ2-7; no clear D. Trimming cost V 6 bases and J 0 bases, with 12 bases left between them. Germline loops: CDR1 MNHNS, CDR2 SASEGT. The CDR3 is made up of 14 amino acids. The CDR3 here is CASSLNSFSYEQYF. CDR3 DNA sequence: TGTGCCAGCAGCTTGAACAGTTTCTCCTACGAGCAGTACTTC.